This T cell receptor (beta chain) was captured by sequencing in a study of identical twins. Germline V gene data show CDR1 as SGHRS and CDR2 as YFSETQ. The CDR3 is made up of 15 amino acids. Trimming removed 3 bases from V and 10 bases from J; junction bases left unmatched: 6. From the 5' RACE reads, TCRdb called clonotypes with MiXCR, one entry per CDR3 protein. Of about 920,000 distinct CDR3 sequences in the sample, roughly 12% were seen once. Broader study findings: Cross-sectional statistical analysis, not tracking of the same donors, underpinned the conclusions.

This clonotype was counted a few times. Antigen: not known. The sample was also reused in another study, on yellow fever vaccine responses in identical twins. According to that study: Reportedly, twins' vaccine T cell responses looked partly convergent and partly personalized.

Sequencing input: PBMCs. The TCR sequence derives from a woman in her late teens or twenties in good health. The chain employs TRBV5-1 and TRBJ2-1; 14 bases line up with TRBD2. CDR3 DNA sequence: TGCGCCAGCAGCTCGACTAGCGGGGGGGGAAGGGAGCAGTTCTTC. Residues: CASSSTSGGGREQFF.